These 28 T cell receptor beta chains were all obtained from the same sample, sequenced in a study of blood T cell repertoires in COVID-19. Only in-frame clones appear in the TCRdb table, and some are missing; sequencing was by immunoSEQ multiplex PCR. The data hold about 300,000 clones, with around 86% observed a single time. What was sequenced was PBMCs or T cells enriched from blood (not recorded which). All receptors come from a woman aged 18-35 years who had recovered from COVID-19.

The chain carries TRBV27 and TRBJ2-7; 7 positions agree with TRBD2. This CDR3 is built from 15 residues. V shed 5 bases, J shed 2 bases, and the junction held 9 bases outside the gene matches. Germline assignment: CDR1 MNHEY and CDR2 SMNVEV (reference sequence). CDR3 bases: TGTGCCAGCAGTGGACGGGGACTACCCCCCTACGAGCAGTACTTC. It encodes CASSGRGLPPYEQYF.

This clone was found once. The CDR3 coding sequence is TGTGCCAGCAGCCTAGCAGGCACAGATACGCAGTATTTT. As protein: CASSLAGTDTQYF. This chain connects TRBV14 to TRBJ2-3; D remains unclear. Germline V gene lookup returns CDR1 SGHDN and CDR2 FVKESK. The CDR3 is 13 residues long. Trimming took 4 bases from V and 1 from J, leaving 6 bases between them.

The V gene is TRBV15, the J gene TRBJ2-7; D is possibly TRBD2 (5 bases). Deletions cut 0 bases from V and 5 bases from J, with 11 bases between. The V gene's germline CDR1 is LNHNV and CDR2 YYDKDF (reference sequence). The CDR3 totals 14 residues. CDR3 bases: TGTGCCACCAGCAGAGAGGAGGAAGTACACGAGCAGTACTTC. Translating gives CATSREEEVHEQYF.

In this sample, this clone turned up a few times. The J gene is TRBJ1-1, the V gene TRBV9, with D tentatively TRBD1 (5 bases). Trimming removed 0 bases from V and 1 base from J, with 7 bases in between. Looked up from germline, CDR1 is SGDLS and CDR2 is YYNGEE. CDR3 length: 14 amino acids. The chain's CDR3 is CASSVGGANTEAFF. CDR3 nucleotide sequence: TGTGCCAGCAGCGTAGGGGGCGCGAACACTGAAGCTTTCTTT.

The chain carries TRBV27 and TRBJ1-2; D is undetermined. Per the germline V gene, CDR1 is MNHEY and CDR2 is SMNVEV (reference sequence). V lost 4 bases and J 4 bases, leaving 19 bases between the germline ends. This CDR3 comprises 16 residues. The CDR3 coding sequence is TGTGCCAGCAGTTCCTCCCTTGTAGCGGAACTCTATGGCTACACCTTC. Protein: CASSSSLVAELYGYTF.

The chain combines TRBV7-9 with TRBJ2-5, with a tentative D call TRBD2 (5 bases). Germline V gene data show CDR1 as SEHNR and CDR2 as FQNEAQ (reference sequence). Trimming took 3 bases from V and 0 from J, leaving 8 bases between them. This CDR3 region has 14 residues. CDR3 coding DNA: TGTGCCAGCAGCTTCCCGGGGTACCAAGAGACCCAGTACTTC. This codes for CASSFPGYQETQYF.

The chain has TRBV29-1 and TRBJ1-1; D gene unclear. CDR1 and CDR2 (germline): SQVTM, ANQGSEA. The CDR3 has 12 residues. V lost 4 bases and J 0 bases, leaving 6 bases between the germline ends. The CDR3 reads CSVVLVNTEAFF. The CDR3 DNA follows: TGCAGCGTTGTATTAGTGAACACTGAAGCTTTCTTT.

CDR3 DNA sequence: TGTGCCACCAGCGATGGGAGGGTTAGCACAGATACGCAGTATTTT. Amino acids: CATSDGRVSTDTQYF. The genes are TRBV15 and TRBJ2-3; 7 bases are shared with TRBD2. From germline, CDR1 is LNHNV and CDR2 YYDKDF (reference sequence). V was clipped by 5 bases and J by 0 bases; unmatched bases: 5. The CDR3 is 15 residues long.

In DNA, the CDR3 is TGTGCCAGCAGCGAACTAGCGAGAGCTAGCACAGATACGCAGTATTTT. Residues: CASSELARASTDTQYF. The chain combines TRBV7-3 with TRBJ2-3; the match to TRBD2 covers 7 bases. The CDR3 is made up of 16 amino acids. V shed 5 bases, J shed 0 bases, and the junction held 8 bases outside the gene matches. Germline V lookup: CDR1 SGHTA, CDR2 FQGTGA.

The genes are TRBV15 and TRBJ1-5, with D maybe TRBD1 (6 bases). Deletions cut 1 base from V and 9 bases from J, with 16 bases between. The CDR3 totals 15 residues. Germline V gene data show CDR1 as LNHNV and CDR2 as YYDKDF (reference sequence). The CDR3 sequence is CATSRGDTESRPQHF. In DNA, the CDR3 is TGTGCCACCAGCAGAGGGGACACCGAGTCACGGCCCCAGCATTTT.

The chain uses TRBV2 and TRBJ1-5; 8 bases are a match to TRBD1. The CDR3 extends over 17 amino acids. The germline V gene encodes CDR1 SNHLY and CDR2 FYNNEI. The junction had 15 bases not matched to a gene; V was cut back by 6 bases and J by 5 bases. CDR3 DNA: TGTGCCAGCAGCTCTCTAGGACAGGGCATGACGGATCAGCCCCAGCATTTT. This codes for CASSSLGQGMTDQPQHF.

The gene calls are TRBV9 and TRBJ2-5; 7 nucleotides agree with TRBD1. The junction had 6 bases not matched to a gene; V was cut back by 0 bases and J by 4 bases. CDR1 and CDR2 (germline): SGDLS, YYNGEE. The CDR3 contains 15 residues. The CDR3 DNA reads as TGTGCCAGCAGCGTAGCTACAGGGGTAAGAGAGACCCAGTACTTC. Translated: CASSVATGVRETQYF.

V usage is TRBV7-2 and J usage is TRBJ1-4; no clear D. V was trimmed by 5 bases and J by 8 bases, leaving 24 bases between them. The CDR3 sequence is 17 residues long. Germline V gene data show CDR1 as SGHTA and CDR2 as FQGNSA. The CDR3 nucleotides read TGTGCCAGCAGCCCCCACCCTACCGGGATCCTGCCCGAAAAACTGTTTTTT. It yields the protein CASSPHPTGILPEKLFF.

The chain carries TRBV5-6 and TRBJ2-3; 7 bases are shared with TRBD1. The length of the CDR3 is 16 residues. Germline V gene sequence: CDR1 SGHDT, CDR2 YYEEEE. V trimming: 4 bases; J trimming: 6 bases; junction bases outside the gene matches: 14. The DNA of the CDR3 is TGTGCCAGCAGCACCAGGACAGGTGGTCCCGGGGATACGCAGTATTTT. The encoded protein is CASSTRTGGPGDTQYF.

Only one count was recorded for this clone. The CDR3 DNA reads TGTGCCAGCAGTCTCGAGCGGGGGGGATACAATGAGCAGTTCTTC. Translating gives CASSLERGGYNEQFF. The chain has TRBV6-4 and TRBJ2-1; 10 positions agree with TRBD2. The germline V gene encodes CDR1 MRHNA and CDR2 SNTAGT. CDR3 length: 15 residues. The V segment lost 5 bases and the J segment 4 bases; nucleotides outside the gene matches: 5.

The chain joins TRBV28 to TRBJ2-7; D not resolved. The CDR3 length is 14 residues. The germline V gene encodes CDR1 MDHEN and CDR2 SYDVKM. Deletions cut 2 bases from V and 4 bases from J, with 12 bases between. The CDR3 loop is CASSLGEVLYEQYF. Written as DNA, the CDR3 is TGTGCCAGCAGTTTAGGAGAAGTCCTTTACGAGCAGTACTTC. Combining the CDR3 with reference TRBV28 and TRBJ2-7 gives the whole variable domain DVKVTQSSRYLVKRTGEKVFLECVQDMDHENMFWYRQDPGLGLRLIYFSYDVKMKEKGDIPEGYSVSREKKERFSLILESASTNQTSMYLCASSLGEVLYEQYFGPGTRLTVT.

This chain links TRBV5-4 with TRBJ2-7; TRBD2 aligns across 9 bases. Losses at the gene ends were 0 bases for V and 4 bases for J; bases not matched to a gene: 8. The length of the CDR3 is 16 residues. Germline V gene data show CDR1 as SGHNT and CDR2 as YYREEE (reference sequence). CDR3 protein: CASSLGAGGPGYEQYF. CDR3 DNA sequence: TGTGCCAGCAGCTTGGGGGCGGGAGGGCCGGGATACGAGCAGTACTTC.

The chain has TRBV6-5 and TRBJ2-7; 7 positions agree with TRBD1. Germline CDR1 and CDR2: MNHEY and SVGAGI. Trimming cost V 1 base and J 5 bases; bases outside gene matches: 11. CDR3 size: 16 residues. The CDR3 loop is CASSYWSRTGAHEQYF. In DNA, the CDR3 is TGTGCCAGCAGTTACTGGAGTAGGACAGGAGCCCACGAGCAGTACTTC.

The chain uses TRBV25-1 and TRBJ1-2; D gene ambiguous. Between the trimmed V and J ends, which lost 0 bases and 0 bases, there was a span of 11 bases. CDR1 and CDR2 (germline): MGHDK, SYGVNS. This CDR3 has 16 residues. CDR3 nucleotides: TGTGCCAGCAGTGAATATGTTCGGGAATCTAACTATGGCTACACCTTC. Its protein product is CASSEYVRESNYGYTF.

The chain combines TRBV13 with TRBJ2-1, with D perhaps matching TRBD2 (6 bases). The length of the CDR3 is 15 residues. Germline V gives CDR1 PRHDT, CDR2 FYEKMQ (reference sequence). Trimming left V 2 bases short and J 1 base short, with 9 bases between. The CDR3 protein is CASSLLGGSYNEQFF. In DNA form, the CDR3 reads TGTGCCAGCAGCTTATTGGGGGGATCCTACAATGAGCAGTTCTTC.

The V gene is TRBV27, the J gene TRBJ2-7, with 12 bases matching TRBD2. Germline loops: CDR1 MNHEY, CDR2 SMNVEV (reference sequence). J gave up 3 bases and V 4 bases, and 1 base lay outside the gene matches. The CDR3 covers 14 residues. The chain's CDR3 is CASSSGLAGYEQYF. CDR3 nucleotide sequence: TGTGCCAGCAGTTCGGGACTAGCGGGCTACGAGCAGTACTTC.

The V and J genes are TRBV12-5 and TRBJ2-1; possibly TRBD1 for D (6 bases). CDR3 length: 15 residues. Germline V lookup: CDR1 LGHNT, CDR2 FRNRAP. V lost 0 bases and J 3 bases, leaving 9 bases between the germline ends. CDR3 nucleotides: TGTGCTAGTGGTTTGGTTGAGGGGGACTACAATGAGCAGTTCTTC. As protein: CASGLVEGDYNEQFF.

DNA for the CDR3: TGTGCCAGCAGCACCCGGGACAGTATTAATGAAAAACTGTTTTTT. Residues: CASSTRDSINEKLFF. The rearrangement uses TRBV7-2 and TRBJ1-4, with 7 bases that match TRBD1. The CDR3 is 15 amino acids. With V trimmed by 5 bases and J by 4 bases, 7 bases remained unmatched. Germline V CDR1 and CDR2: SGHTA, FQGNSA. Complete variable domain (other parts from reference TRBV7-2 and TRBJ1-4): GAGVSQSPSNKVTEKGKDVELRCDPISGHTALYWYRQSLGQGLEFLIYFQGNSAPDKSGLPSDRFSAERTGGSVSTLTIQRTQQEDSAVYLCASSTRDSINEKLFFGSGTQLSVL.

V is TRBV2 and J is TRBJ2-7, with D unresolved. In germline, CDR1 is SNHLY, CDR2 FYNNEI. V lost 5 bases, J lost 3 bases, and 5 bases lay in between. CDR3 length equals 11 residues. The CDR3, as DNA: TGTGCCAGCAGTTCCCGCTACGAGCAGTACTTC. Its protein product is CASSSRYEQYF.

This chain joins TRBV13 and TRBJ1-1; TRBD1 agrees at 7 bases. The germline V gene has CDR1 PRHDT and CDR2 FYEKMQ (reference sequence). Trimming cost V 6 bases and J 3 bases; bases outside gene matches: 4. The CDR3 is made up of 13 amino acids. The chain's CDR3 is CASRRDRDTEAFF. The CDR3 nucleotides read TGTGCCAGCAGAAGAGACAGGGACACTGAAGCTTTCTTT.

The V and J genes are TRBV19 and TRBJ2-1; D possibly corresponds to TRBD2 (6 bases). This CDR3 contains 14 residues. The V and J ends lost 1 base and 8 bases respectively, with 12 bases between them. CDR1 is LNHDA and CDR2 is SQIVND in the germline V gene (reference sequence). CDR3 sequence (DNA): TGTGCCAGTAGTATAGCGGGAGATCGGTATGAGCAGTTCTTC. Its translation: CASSIAGDRYEQFF.

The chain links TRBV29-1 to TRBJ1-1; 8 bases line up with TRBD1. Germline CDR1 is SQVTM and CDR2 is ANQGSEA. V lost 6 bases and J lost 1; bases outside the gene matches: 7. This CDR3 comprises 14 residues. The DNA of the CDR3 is TGCAGCGTGGTGACAGGGGCGCGGAACACTGAAGCTTTCTTT. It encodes CSVVTGARNTEAFF.

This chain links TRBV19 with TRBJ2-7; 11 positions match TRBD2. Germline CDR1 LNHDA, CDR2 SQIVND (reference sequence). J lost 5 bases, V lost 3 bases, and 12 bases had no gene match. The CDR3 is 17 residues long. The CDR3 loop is CASSMAVVAGGPDEQYF. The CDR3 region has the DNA TGTGCCAGTAGTATGGCCGTGGTAGCGGGAGGGCCGGACGAGCAGTACTTC.